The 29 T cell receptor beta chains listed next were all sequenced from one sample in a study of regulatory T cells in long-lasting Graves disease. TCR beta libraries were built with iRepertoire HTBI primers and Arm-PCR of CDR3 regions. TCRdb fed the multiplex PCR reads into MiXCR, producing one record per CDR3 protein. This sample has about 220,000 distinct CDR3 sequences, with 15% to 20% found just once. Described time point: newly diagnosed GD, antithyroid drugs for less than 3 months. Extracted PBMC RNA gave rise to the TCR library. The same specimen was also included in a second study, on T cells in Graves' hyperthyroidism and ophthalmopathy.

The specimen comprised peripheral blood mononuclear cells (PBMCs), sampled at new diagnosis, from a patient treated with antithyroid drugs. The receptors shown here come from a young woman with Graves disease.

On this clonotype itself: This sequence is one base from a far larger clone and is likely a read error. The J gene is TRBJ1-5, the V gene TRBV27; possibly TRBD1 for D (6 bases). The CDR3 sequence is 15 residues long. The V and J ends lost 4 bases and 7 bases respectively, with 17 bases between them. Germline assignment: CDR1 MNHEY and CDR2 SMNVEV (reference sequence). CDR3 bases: TGTGCCAGCAGTTCTTCAGGGACGGGGGGCCAGCCCCAGCATTTT. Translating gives CASSSSGTGGQPQHF.

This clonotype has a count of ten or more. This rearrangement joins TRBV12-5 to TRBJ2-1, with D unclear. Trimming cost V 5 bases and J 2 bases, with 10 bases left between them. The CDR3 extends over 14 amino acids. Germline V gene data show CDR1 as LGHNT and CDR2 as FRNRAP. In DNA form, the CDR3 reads TGTGCTAGTGGTCGGCAGGTGACCTACAATGAGCAGTTCTTC. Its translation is CASGRQVTYNEQFF.

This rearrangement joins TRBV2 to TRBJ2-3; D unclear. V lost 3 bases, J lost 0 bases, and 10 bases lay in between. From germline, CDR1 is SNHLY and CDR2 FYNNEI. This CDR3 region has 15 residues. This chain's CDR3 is CASSELTASTDTQYF. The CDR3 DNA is TGTGCCAGCAGTGAGCTTACAGCTAGCACAGATACGCAGTATTTT.

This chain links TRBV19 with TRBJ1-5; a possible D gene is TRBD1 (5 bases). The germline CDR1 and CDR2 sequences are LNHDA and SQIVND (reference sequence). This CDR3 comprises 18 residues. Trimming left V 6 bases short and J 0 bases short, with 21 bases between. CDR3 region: CASSGDSISLYSNQPQHF. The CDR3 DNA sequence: TGTGCCAGTAGCGGAGACAGCATTTCTCTTTATAGCAATCAGCCCCAGCATTTT.

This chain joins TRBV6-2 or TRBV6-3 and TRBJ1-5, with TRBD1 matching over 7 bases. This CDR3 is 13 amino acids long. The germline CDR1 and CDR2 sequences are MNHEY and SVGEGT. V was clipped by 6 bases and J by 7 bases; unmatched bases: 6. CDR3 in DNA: TGTGCCAGCAGCAACGACAGGGCCCAGCCCCAGCATTTT. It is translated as CASSNDRAQPQHF.

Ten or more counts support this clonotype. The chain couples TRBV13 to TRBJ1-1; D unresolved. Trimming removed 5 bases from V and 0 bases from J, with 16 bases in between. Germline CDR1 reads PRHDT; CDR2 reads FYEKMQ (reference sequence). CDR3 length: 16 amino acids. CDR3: CASSPSRAFMNTEAFF. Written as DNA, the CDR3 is TGTGCCAGCAGCCCCTCGAGGGCCTTTATGAACACTGAAGCTTTCTTT. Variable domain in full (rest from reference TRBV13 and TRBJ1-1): AAGVIQSPRHLIKEKRETATLKCYPIPRHDTVYWYQQGPGQDPQFLISFYEKMQSDKGSIPDRFSAQQFSDYHSELNMSSLELGDSALYFCASSPSRAFMNTEAFFGQGTRLTVV.

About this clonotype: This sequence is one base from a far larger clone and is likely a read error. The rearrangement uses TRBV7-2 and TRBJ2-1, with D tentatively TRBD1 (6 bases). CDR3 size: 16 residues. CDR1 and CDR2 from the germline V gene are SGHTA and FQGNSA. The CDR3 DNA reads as TGTGCCAGCAGCCCGCCGGGACACCTTTTCTACAAAGAGCAGTTCTTC. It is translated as CASSPPGHLFYKEQFF.

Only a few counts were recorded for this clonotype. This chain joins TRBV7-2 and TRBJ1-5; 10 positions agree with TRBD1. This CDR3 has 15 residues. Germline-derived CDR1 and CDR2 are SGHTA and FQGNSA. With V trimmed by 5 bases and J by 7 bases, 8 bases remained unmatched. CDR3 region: CASSIRDRGNQPQHF. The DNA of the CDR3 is TGTGCCAGCAGCATCCGGGACAGGGGTAACCAGCCCCAGCATTTT.

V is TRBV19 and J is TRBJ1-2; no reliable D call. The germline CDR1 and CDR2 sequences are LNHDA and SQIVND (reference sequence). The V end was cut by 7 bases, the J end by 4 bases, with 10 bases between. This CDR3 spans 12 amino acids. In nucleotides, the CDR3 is TGTGCCAGTATTCGAGAGGGCTATGGCTACACCTTC. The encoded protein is CASIREGYGYTF.

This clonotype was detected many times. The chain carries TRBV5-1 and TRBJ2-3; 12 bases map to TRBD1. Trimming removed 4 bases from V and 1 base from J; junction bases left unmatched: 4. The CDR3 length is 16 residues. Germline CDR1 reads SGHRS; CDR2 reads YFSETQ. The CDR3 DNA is TGCGCCAGCAGCGTGGGACAGGGGGCGGGCACAGATACGCAGTATTTT. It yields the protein CASSVGQGAGTDTQYF.

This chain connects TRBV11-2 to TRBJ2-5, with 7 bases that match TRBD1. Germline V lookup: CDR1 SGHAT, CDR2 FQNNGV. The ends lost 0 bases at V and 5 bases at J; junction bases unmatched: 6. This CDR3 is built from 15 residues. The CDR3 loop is CASSLDIGGAETQYF. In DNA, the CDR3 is TGTGCCAGCAGCTTAGATATAGGGGGCGCGGAGACCCAGTACTTC.

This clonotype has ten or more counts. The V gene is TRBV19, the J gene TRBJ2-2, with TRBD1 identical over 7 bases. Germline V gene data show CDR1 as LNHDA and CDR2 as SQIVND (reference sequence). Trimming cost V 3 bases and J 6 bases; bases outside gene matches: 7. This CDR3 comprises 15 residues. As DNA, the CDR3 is TGTGCCAGTAGTATGCCCCAGGGGGTCCCCGGGGAGCTGTTTTTT. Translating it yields CASSMPQGVPGELFF.

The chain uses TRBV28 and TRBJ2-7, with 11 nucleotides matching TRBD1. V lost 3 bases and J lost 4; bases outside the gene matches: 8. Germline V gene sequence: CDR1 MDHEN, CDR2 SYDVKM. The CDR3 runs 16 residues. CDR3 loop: CASSFLGTGGLYEQYF. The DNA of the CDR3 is TGTGCCAGCAGTTTCCTAGGGACAGGGGGTTTGTACGAGCAGTACTTC.

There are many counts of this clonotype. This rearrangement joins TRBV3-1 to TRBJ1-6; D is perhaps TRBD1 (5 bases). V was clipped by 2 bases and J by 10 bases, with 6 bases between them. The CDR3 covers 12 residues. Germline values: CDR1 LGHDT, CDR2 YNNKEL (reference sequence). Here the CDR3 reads CASSQSGSPLHF. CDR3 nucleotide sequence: TGTGCCAGCAGCCAATCAGGGTCACCCCTCCACTTT.

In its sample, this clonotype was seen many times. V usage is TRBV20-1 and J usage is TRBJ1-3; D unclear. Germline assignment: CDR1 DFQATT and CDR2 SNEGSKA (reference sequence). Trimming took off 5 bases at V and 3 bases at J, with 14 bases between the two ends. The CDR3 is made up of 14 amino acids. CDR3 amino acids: CSALISALGNTIYF. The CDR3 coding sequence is TGCAGTGCTTTGATTTCTGCCCTTGGAAACACCATATATTTT.

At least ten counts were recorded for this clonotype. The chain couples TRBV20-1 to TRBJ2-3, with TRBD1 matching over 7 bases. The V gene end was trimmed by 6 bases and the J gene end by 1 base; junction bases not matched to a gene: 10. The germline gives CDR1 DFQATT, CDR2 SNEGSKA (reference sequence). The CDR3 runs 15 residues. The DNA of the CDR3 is TGCAGTGCCCAAGACAGGGACCGGGGCACAGATACGCAGTATTTT. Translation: CSAQDRDRGTDTQYF.

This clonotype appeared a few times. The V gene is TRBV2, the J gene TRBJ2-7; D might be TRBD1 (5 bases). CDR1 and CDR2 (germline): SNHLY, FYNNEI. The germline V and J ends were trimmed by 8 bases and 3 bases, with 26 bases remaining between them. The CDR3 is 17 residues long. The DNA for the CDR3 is TGTGCCAGCGACCTCTTTAGCCCAGGGCGTATCAGCTACGAGCAGTACTTC. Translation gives CASDLFSPGRISYEQYF. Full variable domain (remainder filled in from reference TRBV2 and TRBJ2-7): EPEVTQTPSHQVTQMGQEVILRCVPISNHLYFYWYRQILGQKVEFLVSFYNNEISEKSEIFDDQFSVERPDGSNFTLKIRSTKLEDSAMYFCASDLFSPGRISYEQYFGPGTRLTVT.

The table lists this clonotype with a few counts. CDR3 sequence reads: CASSPPGHYNSPLHF. CDR3 DNA: TGTGCCAGCAGCCCCCCGGGACACTATAATTCACCCCTCCACTTT. The chain has TRBV14 and TRBJ1-6, with D possibly matching TRBD1 (6 bases). V dropped 4 bases and J dropped 3 bases, with 10 bases sitting between them. This CDR3 is built from 15 residues. Germline CDR1 and CDR2: SGHDN and FVKESK.

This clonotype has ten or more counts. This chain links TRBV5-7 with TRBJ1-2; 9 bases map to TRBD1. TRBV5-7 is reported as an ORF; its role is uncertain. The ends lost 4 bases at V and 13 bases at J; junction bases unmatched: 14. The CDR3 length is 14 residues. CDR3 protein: CASSPEWDRARCTF. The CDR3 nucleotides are TGTGCCAGCAGCCCAGAGTGGGACAGGGCCCGCTGCACCTTC.

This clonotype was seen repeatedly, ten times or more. This CDR3 reads CASSSTGTGDFGTQYF. The CDR3 coding sequence is TGTGCCAGCAGTTCAACCGGGACAGGAGATTTTGGGACCCAGTACTTC. The V gene is TRBV28, the J gene TRBJ2-5, with 8 positions matching TRBD1. The germline V gene has CDR1 MDHEN and CDR2 SYDVKM. The CDR3 loop spans 16 amino acids. J gave up 7 bases and V 4 bases, and 14 bases lay outside the gene matches.

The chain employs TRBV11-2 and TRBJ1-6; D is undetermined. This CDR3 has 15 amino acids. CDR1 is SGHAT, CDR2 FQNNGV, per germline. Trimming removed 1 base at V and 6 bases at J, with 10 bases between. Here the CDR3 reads CASSLGAVSNSPLHF. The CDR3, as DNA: TGTGCCAGCAGCTTAGGGGCCGTATCTAATTCACCCCTCCACTTT.

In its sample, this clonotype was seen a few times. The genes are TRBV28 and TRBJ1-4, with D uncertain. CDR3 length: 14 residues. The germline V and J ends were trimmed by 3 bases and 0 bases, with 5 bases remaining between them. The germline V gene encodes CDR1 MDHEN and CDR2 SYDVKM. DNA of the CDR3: TGTGCCAGCAGTTTGCCAACAACTAATGAAAAACTGTTTTTT. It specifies CASSLPTTNEKLFF.

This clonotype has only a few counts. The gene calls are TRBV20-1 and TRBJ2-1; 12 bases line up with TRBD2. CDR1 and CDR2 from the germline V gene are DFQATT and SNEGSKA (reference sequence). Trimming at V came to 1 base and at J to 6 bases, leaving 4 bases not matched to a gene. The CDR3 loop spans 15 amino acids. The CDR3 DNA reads TGCAGTGCTAGAGGACTAGCGGGAGTAATCAATGAGCAGTTCTTC. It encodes CSARGLAGVINEQFF.

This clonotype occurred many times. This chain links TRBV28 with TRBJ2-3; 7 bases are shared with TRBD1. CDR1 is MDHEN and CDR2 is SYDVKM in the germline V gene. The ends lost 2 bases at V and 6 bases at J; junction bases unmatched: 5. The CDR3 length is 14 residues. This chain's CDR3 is CASSLPLQGDTQYF. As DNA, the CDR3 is TGTGCCAGCAGTTTACCCCTACAGGGGGATACGCAGTATTTT.

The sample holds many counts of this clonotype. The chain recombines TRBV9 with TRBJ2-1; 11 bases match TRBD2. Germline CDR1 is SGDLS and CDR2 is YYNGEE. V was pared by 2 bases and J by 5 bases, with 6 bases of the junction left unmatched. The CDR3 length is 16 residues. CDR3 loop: CASSVLAGGPNNEQFF. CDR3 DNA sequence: TGTGCCAGCAGCGTGCTAGCGGGAGGCCCGAACAATGAGCAGTTCTTC.

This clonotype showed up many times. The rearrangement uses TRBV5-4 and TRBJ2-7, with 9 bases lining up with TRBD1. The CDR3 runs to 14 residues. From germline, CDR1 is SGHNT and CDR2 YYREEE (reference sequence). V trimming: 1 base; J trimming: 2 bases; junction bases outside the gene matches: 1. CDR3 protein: CASSLRDRAYEQYF. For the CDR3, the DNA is TGTGCCAGCAGCTTGCGGGACAGGGCCTACGAGCAGTACTTC.

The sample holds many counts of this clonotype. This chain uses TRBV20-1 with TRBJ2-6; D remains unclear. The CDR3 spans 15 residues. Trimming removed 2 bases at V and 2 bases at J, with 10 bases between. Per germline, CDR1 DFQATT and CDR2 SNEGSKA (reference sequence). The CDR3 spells CSARNSLAGANVLTF. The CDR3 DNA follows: TGCAGTGCTAGAAATAGCCTCGCTGGGGCCAACGTCCTGACTTTC.

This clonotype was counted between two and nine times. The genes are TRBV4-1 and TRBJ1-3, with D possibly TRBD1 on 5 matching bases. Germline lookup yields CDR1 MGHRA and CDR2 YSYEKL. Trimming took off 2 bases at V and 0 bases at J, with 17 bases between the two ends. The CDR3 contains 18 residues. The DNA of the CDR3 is TGCGCCAGCAGCCAAATCGTTCCCCGGGACGGCTCTGGAAACACCATATATTTT. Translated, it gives CASSQIVPRDGSGNTIYF.

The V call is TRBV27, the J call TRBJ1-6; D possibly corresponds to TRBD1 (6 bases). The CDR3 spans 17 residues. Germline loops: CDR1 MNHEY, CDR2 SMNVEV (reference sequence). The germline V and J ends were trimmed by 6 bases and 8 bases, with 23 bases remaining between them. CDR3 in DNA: TGTGCCAGCAGCCCCTGGGGGGGCGCGGGGGCCCATTCACCCCTCCACTTT. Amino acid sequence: CASSPWGGAGAHSPLHF.